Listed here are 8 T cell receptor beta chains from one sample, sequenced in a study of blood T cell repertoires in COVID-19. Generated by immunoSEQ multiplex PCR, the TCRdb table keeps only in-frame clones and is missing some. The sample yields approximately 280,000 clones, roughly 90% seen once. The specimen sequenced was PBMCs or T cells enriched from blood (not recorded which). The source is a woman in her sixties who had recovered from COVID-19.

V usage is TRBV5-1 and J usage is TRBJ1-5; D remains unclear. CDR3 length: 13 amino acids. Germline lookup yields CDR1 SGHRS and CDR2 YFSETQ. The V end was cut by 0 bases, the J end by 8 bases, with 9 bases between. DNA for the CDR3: TGCGCCAGCAGCTTGGGGTGGGGAGAGCCCCAGCATTTT. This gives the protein CASSLGWGEPQHF.

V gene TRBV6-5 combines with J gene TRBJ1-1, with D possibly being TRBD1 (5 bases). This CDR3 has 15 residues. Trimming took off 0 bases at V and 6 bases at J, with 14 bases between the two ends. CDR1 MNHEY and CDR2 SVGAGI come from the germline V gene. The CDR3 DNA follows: TGTGCCAGCAGTTACTCGAGATACAGGAGGGCTGAAGCTTTCTTT. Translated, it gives CASSYSRYRRAEAFF.

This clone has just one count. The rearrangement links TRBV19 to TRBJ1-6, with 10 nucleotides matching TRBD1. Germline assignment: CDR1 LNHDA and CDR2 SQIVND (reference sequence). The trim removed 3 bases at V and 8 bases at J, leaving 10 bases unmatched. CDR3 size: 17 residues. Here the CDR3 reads CASSISQGTGDHSPLHF. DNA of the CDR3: TGTGCCAGTAGTATTAGTCAAGGGACAGGGGACCATTCACCCCTCCACTTT.

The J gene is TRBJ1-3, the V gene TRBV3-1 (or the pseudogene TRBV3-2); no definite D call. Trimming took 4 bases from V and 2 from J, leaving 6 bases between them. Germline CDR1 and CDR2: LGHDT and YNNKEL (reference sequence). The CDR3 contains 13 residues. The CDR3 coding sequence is TGTGCCAGCAGCCGCGGGGCTGGAAACACCATATATTTT. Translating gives CASSRGAGNTIYF.

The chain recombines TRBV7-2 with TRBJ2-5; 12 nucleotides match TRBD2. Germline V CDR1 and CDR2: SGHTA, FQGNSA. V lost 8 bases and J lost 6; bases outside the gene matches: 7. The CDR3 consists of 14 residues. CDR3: CASGLAGYEKTQYF. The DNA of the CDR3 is TGTGCCAGCGGACTAGCGGGATACGAAAAGACCCAGTACTTC.

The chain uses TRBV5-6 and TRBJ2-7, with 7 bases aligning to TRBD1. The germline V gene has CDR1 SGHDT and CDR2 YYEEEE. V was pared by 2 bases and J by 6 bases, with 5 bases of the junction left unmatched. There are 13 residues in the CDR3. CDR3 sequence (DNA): TGTGCCAGCAGCTTTACCACAGGGGTCGAGCAGTACTTC. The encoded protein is CASSFTTGVEQYF.

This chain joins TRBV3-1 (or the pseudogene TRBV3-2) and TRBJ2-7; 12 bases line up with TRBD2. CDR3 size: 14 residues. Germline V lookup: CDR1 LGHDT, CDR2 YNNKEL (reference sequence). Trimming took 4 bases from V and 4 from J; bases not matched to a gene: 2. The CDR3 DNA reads TGTGCCAGCAGCCCCGGACTAGCGGGATACGAGCAGTACTTC. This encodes CASSPGLAGYEQYF.

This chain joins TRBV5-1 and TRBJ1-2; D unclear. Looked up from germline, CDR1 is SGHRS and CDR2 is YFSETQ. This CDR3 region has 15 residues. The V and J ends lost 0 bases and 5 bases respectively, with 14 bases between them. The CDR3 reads CASSLDGDPHYGYTF. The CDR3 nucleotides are TGCGCCAGCAGCTTGGATGGAGACCCCCATTATGGCTACACCTTC.